The 13 T cell receptor beta chains below come from one sample, sequenced in a study of cytomegalovirus exposure and HLA in healthy donors. Use of 60 Vbeta and 13 Jbeta primers characterized the PCR. Here immunoSEQ multiplex PCR was the method, and the copy in TCRdb shows in-frame clones only, minus some. Among some 190,000 clones, about nine tenths were seen once, and the ten largest hold 0.9% to 1.2%. Sequencing was done on a sample of PBMCs. These receptors all stem from a boy aged 2-15 years in good health and CMV-seronegative.

V and J are TRBV14 and TRBJ1-2; D gene ambiguous. CDR1 is SGHDN, CDR2 FVKESK, per germline. The CDR3 consists of 15 residues. Trimming left V 0 bases short and J 8 bases short, with 16 bases between. The CDR3 reads CASSQEVMAWQGYTF. In DNA form, the CDR3 reads TGTGCCAGCAGCCAAGAAGTGATGGCCTGGCAAGGCTACACCTTC.

This clone turned up a few times. The chain employs TRBV5-8 and TRBJ1-6; D unclear. CDR1 SGHTS and CDR2 YDEGEE come from the germline V gene. The CDR3 spans 16 residues. V was clipped by 0 bases and J by 7 bases, with 14 bases between them. CDR3 sequence reads: CASSLGSGRHNSPLHF. DNA for the CDR3: TGTGCCAGCAGCTTGGGGTCAGGTAGACACAATTCACCCCTCCACTTT.

V is TRBV5-8 and J is TRBJ2-4; the D gene is possibly TRBD2 (5 bases). Deletions cut 0 bases from V and 2 bases from J, with 18 bases between. The CDR3 extends over 18 amino acids. Germline V CDR1 and CDR2: SGHTS, YDEGEE. The CDR3 loop is CASSLAVRPTGTKNIQYF. The CDR3 nucleotides are TGTGCCAGCAGCTTGGCGGTCAGGCCAACCGGGACCAAAAACATTCAGTACTTC.

This rearrangement joins TRBV6-4 to TRBJ1-5; TRBD1 aligns across 9 bases. With 7 bases clipped from V and 5 bases from J, the junction kept 6 bases outside the gene matches. Germline loops: CDR1 MRHNA, CDR2 SNTAGT. The CDR3 has 14 amino acids. The CDR3 nucleotides read TGTGCCAGCAACATACAGGGGGCCCATCAGCCCCAGCATTTT. This translates into CASNIQGAHQPQHF.

The chain uses TRBV7-9 and TRBJ2-1, with TRBD2 matching 7 bases. The length of the CDR3 is 16 residues. V lost 5 bases and J lost 2; bases outside the gene matches: 9. Germline CDR1 SEHNR, CDR2 FQNEAQ (reference sequence). Here the CDR3 reads CASSPSAGEAYNEQFF. The CDR3 nucleotides read TGTGCCAGCAGCCCATCTGCGGGAGAAGCCTACAATGAGCAGTTCTTC.

Only one count was recorded for this clone. The chain links TRBV28 to TRBJ1-5; D remains ambiguous. Germline V gives CDR1 MDHEN, CDR2 SYDVKM. V lost 5 bases, J lost 5 bases, and 19 bases lay in between. CDR3 length: 16 amino acids. CDR3 in amino acids: CASSPTLAGTHQPQHF. As DNA, the CDR3 is TGTGCCAGCAGTCCAACCCTGGCAGGAACCCATCAGCCCCAGCATTTT.

This sequence joins TRBV6-5 and TRBJ2-5; D gene unclear. This CDR3 contains 12 residues. Germline V gene data show CDR1 as MNHEY and CDR2 as SVGAGI. Trimming cost V 0 bases and J 7 bases, with 6 bases left between them. CDR3 sequence reads: CASSYSSGTQYF. CDR3 DNA: TGTGCCAGCAGTTACTCGTCGGGGACCCAGTACTTC.

V usage is TRBV18 and J usage is TRBJ1-1, with unresolved D. Germline V gives CDR1 KGHSH, CDR2 LQKENI. Deletions cut 3 bases from V and 1 base from J, with 9 bases between. CDR3 length: 14 amino acids. CDR3 sequence: CASSPLGGNTEAFF. CDR3 bases: TGTGCCAGCTCACCGCTCGGCGGGAACACTGAAGCTTTCTTT. Complete variable domain (other parts from reference TRBV18 and TRBJ1-1): NAGVMQNPRHLVRRRGQEARLRCSPMKGHSHVYWYRQLPEEGLKFMVYLQKENIIDESGMPKERFSAEFPKEGPSILRIQQVVRGDSAAYFCASSPLGGNTEAFFGQGTRLTVV.

This rearrangement joins TRBV11-2 to TRBJ1-2, with TRBD1 matching 9 bases. V gave up 5 bases and J gave up 6 bases; unmatched junction bases: 19. The CDR3 spans 18 residues. Germline-derived CDR1 and CDR2 are SGHAT and FQNNGV. In nucleotides, the CDR3 is TGTGCCAGCAGCCCCTATAGCGGGACAGGGAACAATTGGCATGGCTACACCTTC. Its protein product is CASSPYSGTGNNWHGYTF.

This rearrangement joins TRBV15 to TRBJ2-3; TRBD2 matches at 7 bases. V was pared by 1 base and J by 4 bases, with 2 bases of the junction left unmatched. CDR1 and CDR2 from the germline V gene are LNHNV and YYDKDF (reference sequence). The CDR3 is 14 residues long. CDR3 DNA sequence: TGTGCCACCAGCAGAGGGGGGGGAGCAGATACGCAGTATTTT. Protein: CATSRGGGADTQYF.

The rearrangement links TRBV30 to TRBJ2-7; 8 nucleotides align to TRBD1. The trim removed 2 bases at V and 3 bases at J, leaving 3 bases unmatched. The CDR3 extends over 13 amino acids. CDR1 GTSNPN and CDR2 SVGIG come from the germline V gene (reference sequence). CDR3 in amino acids: CAWSSGQGYEQYF. DNA for the CDR3: TGTGCCTGGAGTAGTGGACAGGGCTACGAGCAGTACTTC.

This clone was recorded a few times. The V call is TRBV4-1, the J call TRBJ2-1; D remains ambiguous. CDR3 size: 14 residues. The germline V gene encodes CDR1 MGHRA and CDR2 YSYEKL. Trimming removed 1 base from V and 6 bases from J, with 10 bases in between. CDR3 loop: CASSQAPRGNEQFF. In nucleotides, the CDR3 is TGCGCCAGCAGCCAAGCCCCCCGAGGCAATGAGCAGTTCTTC.

J is TRBJ1-5 and V is TRBV19; 8 positions agree with TRBD1. V lost 3 bases, J lost 5 bases, and 6 bases stayed unmatched. This CDR3 comprises 15 residues. CDR1 and CDR2 (germline): LNHDA, SQIVND (reference sequence). CDR3 DNA: TGTGCCAGTAGTATGGGCACAGGGGGGGATCAGCCCCAGCATTTT. This sequence encodes CASSMGTGGDQPQHF.